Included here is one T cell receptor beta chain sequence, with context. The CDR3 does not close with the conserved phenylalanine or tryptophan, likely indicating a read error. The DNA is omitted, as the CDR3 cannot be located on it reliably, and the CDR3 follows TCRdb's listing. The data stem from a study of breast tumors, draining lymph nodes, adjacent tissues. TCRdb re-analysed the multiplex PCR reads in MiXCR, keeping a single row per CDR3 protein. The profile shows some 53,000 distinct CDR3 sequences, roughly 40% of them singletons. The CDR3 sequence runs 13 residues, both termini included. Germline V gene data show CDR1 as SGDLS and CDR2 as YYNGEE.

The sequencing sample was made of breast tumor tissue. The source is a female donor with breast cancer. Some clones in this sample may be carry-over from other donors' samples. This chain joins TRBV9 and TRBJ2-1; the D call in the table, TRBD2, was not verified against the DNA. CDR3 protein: CASSVDGLEGPFS.